Below, one T cell receptor (beta chain) is given with its context. V lost 2 bases, J lost 6 bases, and 11 bases stayed unmatched. CDR3 length equals 16 residues. In germline, CDR1 is MNHEY, CDR2 SVGAGI. Sequencing of TCR beta was undertaken in CD8+ and CD4+ T cells derived from blood. The multiple sclerosis controls comprised treatment-naive patients whose relapsing-remitting disease was stable or active. Random-hexamer reverse transcription was applied to about 0.5 to 1 ug RNA. MiXCR was run by TCRdb on the immunoSEQ multiplex PCR reads, yielding one entry per CDR3 protein. The sample has 250,000 to 300,000 distinct CDR3 sequences, 75% to 90% seen once. This specimen belongs to a study of CD8 T cells in Susac syndrome.

Sample: CD8+ T cells from PBMCs. V gene TRBV6-5 combines with J gene TRBJ2-3; 7 nucleotides align to TRBD2. The receptor comes from a human donor with multiple sclerosis. In DNA form, the CDR3 reads TGTGCCAGCAGTTACACCGTCCCTAGCGGTACGGATACGCAGTATTTT. Protein: CASSYTVPSGTDTQYF.